Sequencing of this T cell receptor beta chain was carried out in a study of cytomegalovirus exposure and HLA in healthy donors (dated by TCRdb to 2017 to 2019). Context from the whole study: An earlier analysis of several hundred of the donors reported roughly 300 Gb of sequence data and 100 million to 140 million unique TCR beta sequences from about 179 million T cells. The study profiled the T cell repertoires of 500 to 800 subjects by immunosequencing and related them to cytomegalovirus serostatus. Among the roughly 400 genotyped donors, under 90% belonged to the genetic ancestry cluster associated with self-reported Caucasian donors. A later genetic analysis used genome-wide SNP genotypes for 398 of the 666 donors, treating that subset as a discovery cohort. The study was designed to test whether signatures of past pathogen exposure could be identified by cataloging public T cell receptors. To study patterns of TCR occurrence, a later analysis re-analyzed previously published TCR beta repertoires from several hundred donors and added high-resolution HLA genotyping. Rather than using new phenotypic data, the later analysis identified candidate immune exposures from TCR beta sequences and from how often those sequences occurred across donors. An earlier analysis of around 540 of the donors applied high-throughput TCR beta sequencing to assess whether each TCR beta V gene segment acted as functional or pseudogenic. The number of donors typed differed by locus, with 629-630 for A, B, C, DRB1 and DQB1, approximately 500 for DQA1, 600 to 610 for DPA1, and around 460 for DPB1. Because of strong linkage in the cohort, 4 to 6 DR-DQ haplotypes were treated as single units for association and clustering. Among 398 genotyped donors of the cohort, an average of approximately 240,000 unique TCR beta nucleotide sequences was sequenced per donor, of which about 18% were non-productive. High-throughput TCR immunosequencing, statistical association of individual TCRs with disease status, and machine learning were combined to predict cytomegalovirus infection status. Class I and class II HLA loci were covered by the typing at four-digit resolution. All discovery cohort repertoires had been generated on a single sequencing platform. Roughly 310 gigabases of sequencing data and 70 million to 100 million unique TCR sequences were included in an early release covering 500 to 750 HLA-typed donors. Donor age, sex, ethnicity and CMV serostatus were collected together with the repertoire data. A separate validation cohort of some 130 different subjects was used in addition to the approximately 610-subject first cohort. What the authors observed across the whole study: A later genetic analysis associated a missense DCLRE1C variant with V-gene and J-gene trimming of TCR beta chains, and an independent cohort replicated the association. Linkage disequilibrium might explain the correlated functional status among segregating V segments, but an unknown experimental factor could not be ruled out. The authors suggested that the approach could potentially be extended to other disease states and immunological phenotypes. In both the original and validation cohorts, the classifier was reported to diagnose cytomegalovirus status with high specificity and sensitivity. In a later analysis, HLA-associated TCR beta chains were found to be more clonally expanded and to have lower generation probabilities than equally common non-associated chains. A further reported finding was that TCR beta sequences accurately predicted the HLA-A and HLA-B alleles for most subjects in the first cohort. In the study, 164 TCR beta chains were listed as associated with cytomegalovirus. In vitro tests confirmed that a few of the cytomegalovirus-associated TCR beta chains recognize cytomegalovirus antigens. Because HLA typing was unavailable for some donors at each locus, only the typed subset was used in association tests. The cohort was sequenced for TCR beta chains only, and without alpha or paired-chain data the features that could be detected were limited. In a later analysis, several top co-occurrence clusters were reported to appear linked to parvovirus B19, influenza, CMV and Epstein-Barr virus. The sequencing pipeline was judged likely to have produced a cluster of highly shared sequence variants as a technical artifact. Most TCR sequences were observed very rarely across donors, whereas some public TCRs were present in many individuals. Sequencing depth was assumed to be roughly uniform across donors in the presence/absence analyses, though that assumption may not hold. At a false discovery rate of 0.05, a later analysis linked 16,951 TCR beta sequences to specific HLA alleles. Broadly in line with IMGT annotations, most TCR beta V segments showed up in productive rearrangements about 87% or about 30% of the time in an earlier analysis of around 600 of the donors. Some 16 rarely observed V segments, including chromosome 9 orphons, were excluded from the earlier analysis of approximately 500 of the donors because counts were too low. A later analysis found that most CMV-associated TCR beta chains appeared HLA-restricted, with HLA associations seemingly driven largely by CMV exposure. According to a later analysis, TCR association rates differed among HLA loci, with DRB1 alleles showing the most associated TCRs and HLA-C alleles showing the fewest. Strong co-occurrence of HLA alleles, especially DR and DQ, made assigning TCR associations to individual alleles difficult. Immune exposure information for the cohort was limited to CMV serostatus. Compared with the approximately 700-donor mean, donors in an Asian-associated ancestry cluster had fewer N-insertions in productive TCRs, according to a later genetic analysis.

The cohort consisted of fewer than 700 healthy bone marrow donors. Cohort members were all nominally healthy when sampled, although unrecorded immune exposures were likely present. The donor was CMV seronegative and was included in the group of over 300 seronegative cohort members. Each donor provided a peripheral blood sample, and peripheral blood mononuclear cells were used for TCR beta sequencing. The Qiagen DNeasy Blood Extraction Kit was used to extract genomic DNA from the blood cell samples. Library prep was done by the immunoSEQ multiplex PCR assay. For the multiplex PCR, a mixture combining 60 forward primers for TCR Vbeta segments and 13 reverse primers for TCR Jbeta segments was used. The CDR3 region of rearranged TCR beta genes was amplified from genomic DNA with a multiplex PCR assay. Amplified TCR beta libraries were sequenced as 87-base-pair reads on the Illumina HiSeq System. Per the source publication's procedure: A later analysis tallied roughly 80 million unique TCR beta chains across the 666 repertoires, and about 12 million of those chains were shared by two or more donors. To remove PCR and sequencing errors, raw reads were error-corrected and collapsed into unique sequences using a nearest-neighbor algorithm that merged closely related sequences. CDR3 sequences were aligned to IMGT reference sequences to assign V, D and J gene segments. For a sequence to be retained, at least a six-nucleotide match to both a V gene segment and a J gene segment was required. Rearrangements were called productive when the CDR3 lacked stop codons and stayed in frame with V and J; all others were non-productive. CDR3 was defined by IMGT convention, running from the second conserved V-encoded cysteine to the conserved J-encoded phenylalanine. The earlier analysis of roughly 590 of the donors excluded any sequence lacking an unambiguous match to a single V gene segment. In an earlier analysis of some 590 of the donors, V segments were called functional above 56.7% productive rearrangements and were called segregating when the between-donor standard deviation exceeded 5%. A statistical classification framework was built to diagnose cytomegalovirus status from the catalog of TCR beta chain sequences. A later analysis assigned V and J genes by comparing TCR nucleotide sequences with IMGT/GENE-DB human TR gene sequences. A later analysis assigned CDR3 sequences and most-parsimonious VDJ recombination scenarios with the TCRdist pipeline. In a later analysis, every TCR beta chain was defined by the combination of its CDR3 amino acid sequence and its V-gene family, and reads without a unique V-gene family were dropped. A later analysis removed 592 highly shared, low-generation-probability nucleotide sequences to deal with suspected cross-contamination and a sequencing artifact. A later analysis calculated a clonal expansion index for each public chain from normalized within-repertoire ranks of inferred template counts. A later analysis computed generation probabilities with a VDJ recombination model fitted to out-of-frame rearrangements, and checked the results against IGoR. Hypergeometric tests were used in a later analysis to score TCR-TCR, TCR-HLA and TCR-CMV co-occurrence, with a repertoire-size bias correction applied to the TCR pairs. A later analysis estimated false discovery rates by permuting HLA or CMV assignments 20 times. In a later analysis, co-occurring TCRs were grouped using DBSCAN, and TCRdist sequence similarity was added for clustering within HLA-allele-positive subsets. Repertoires with fewer than 30,000 or more than 120,000 public chains, plus five repertoires with anomalous nucleotide sharing, were excluded from co-occurrence clustering. In TCRdb, the immuneACCESS table is reduced to in-frame sequences with V and J assigned. These tables do not hold every clone; where another copy was compared, an unresolved V gene accounts for under half, and the others remain unexplained. The V and J calls and the clone size are those of that table, but D and trimming were determined from the DNA. This specimen's table enumerates around 100,000 clones. Roughly 3.6% of the sample lies in the top ten.

With respect to this clone: The target of this receptor is not known.

This clonotype was obtained from a man aged 25 to 40 in good health and CMV-seronegative. Sequences were obtained from PBMCs.

The CDR3: CASRATLQGAGETQYF. At the DNA level, the sequence is TGTGCCAGCAGGGCCACCTTACAGGGGGCCGGTGAGACCCAGTACTTC. The rearranged chain carries TRBV7-9 and TRBJ2-5; the central 9 bases match TRBD1. CDR1 and CDR2, looked up from the germline V gene (reference sequence), are SEHNR and FQNEAQ. V lost 6 bases and J lost 5 bases, and the count of bases not matched to a germline gene is 13. From its cysteine to its phenylalanine, the CDR3 spans 16 amino acids. The read is trimmed to its CDR3 DNA, 48 bases read in frame from base 1.